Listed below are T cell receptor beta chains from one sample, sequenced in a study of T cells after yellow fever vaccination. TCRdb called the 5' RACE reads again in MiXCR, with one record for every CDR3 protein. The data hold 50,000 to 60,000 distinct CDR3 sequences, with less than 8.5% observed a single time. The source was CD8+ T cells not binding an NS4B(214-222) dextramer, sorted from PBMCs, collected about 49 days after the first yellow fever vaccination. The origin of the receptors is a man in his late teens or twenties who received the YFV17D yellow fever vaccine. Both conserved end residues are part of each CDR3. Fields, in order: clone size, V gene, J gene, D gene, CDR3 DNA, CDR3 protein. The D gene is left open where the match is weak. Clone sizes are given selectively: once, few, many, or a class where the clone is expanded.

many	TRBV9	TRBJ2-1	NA	TGTGCCAGCAGCGTAGAGTTGGACAGAGCCAATGAGCAGTTCTTC	CASSVELDRANEQFF
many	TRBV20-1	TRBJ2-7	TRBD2	TGCAGTGCTAGGGCCCCCAGCGGGGGCTACGAGCAGTACTTC	CSARAPSGGYEQYF
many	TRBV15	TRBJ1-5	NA	TGTGCCACCGGGGGTAGCAATCAGCCCCAGCATTTT	CATGGSNQPQHF
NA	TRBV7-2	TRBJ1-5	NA	TGTGCCAGCAGCTTAGCGAGGGGAGATCAGCCCCAGCATTTT	CASSLARGDQPQHF
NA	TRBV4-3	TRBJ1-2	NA	TGCGCCAGCAGCCAAGAGTTGGCAGGGCCCTATGGCTACACCTTC	CASSQELAGPYGYTF
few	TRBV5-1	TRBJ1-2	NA	TGCGCCAGCAGCTTGGTAATTGGGTCACCCCGGGATGGCTACACCTTC	CASSLVIGSPRDGYTF
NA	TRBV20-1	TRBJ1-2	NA	TGCAGTGCTAAGGCAGGAGGGAGGGGTCCCTATGGCTACACCTTC	CSAKAGGRGPYGYTF
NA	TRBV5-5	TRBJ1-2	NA	TGTGCCAGCAGCTCGGGACGGAACCTCTATGGCTACACCTTC	CASSSGRNLYGYTF
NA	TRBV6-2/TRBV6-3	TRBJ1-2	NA	TGTGCCAGCAGTTACGCCCGGACTGCTAACTATGGCTACACCTTC	CASSYARTANYGYTF
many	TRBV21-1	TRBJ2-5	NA	TGTGCCAGCACCCCTATGAACGGGGAGGTGGAGACCCAGTACTTC	CASTPMNGEVETQYF
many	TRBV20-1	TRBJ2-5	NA	TGCAGTGCTAGAGATATGGCGACCCAGTACTTC	CSARDMATQYF
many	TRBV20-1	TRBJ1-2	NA	TGCAGTGCCACTCCAGGGTTTAGCGGCTACACCTTC	CSATPGFSGYTF
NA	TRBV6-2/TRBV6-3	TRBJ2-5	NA	TGTGCCAGCAGTCCCCGGCAGGGTGCGGACCAAGAGACCCAGTACTTC	CASSPRQGADQETQYF
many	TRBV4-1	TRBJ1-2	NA	TGCGCCAGCAGCCAGCAAATCCAGGGTGAATTTGGCTACACCTTC	CASSQQIQGEFGYTF
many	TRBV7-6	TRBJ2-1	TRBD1	TGTGCCAGCAGCTTCCCGACAGGGGGGCCCTACAATGAGCAGTTCTTC	CASSFPTGGPYNEQFF
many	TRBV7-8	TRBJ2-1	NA	TGTGCCAGTGGGGGCCTGAGCTCCTACAATGAGCAGTTCTTC	CASGGLSSYNEQFF
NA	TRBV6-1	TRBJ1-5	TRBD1	TGTGCCAGCACTGATGGTCGGGACAGGCGACATCAGCCCCAGCATTTT	CASTDGRDRRHQPQHF
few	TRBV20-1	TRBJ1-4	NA	TGCAGTGCTAGAGTTCGCAGGCGGCCGGTTGAAAAACTGTTTTTT	CSARVRRRPVEKLFF
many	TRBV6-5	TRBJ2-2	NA	TGTGCCAGCAGTTACTTGGACGGGGGTGGGCTGTTTTTT	CASSYLDGGGLFF
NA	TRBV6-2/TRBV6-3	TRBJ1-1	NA	TGTGCCAGCAGTTACCGGCTCCTCCCCGCTGAAGCTTTCTTT	CASSYRLLPAEAFF
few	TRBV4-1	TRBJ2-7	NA	TGCGCCAGCAGCCAGGCCGGGAAAAGCTCCTACGAGCAGTACTTC	CASSQAGKSSYEQYF
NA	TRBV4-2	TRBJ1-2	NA	TGTGCCAGCAGCCAAGGCCGCCCGGATTATAACTATGGCTACACCTTC	CASSQGRPDYNYGYTF
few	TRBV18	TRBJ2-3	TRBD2	TGTGCCAGCTCACCAGTGGGGGGGAACACAGATACGCAGTATTTT	CASSPVGGNTDTQYF
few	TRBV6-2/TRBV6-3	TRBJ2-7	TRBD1	TGTGCCAGCAGTTACGGTCAGGGGGCGAAGTACGAGCAGTACTTC	CASSYGQGAKYEQYF
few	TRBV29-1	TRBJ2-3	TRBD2	TGCAGCGGCAGGGCGATTAGCGGGGGGTACACAGATACGCAGTATTTT	CSGRAISGGYTDTQYF
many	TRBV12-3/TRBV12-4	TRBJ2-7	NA	TGTGCCAGCAGTTTAGCGGGCGCAGGGGTTAACGAGCAGTACTTC	CASSLAGAGVNEQYF
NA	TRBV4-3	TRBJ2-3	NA	TGCGCCAGCAGCCAAGAATTGGCAGGGGATATGAAAACAGATACGCAGTATTTT	CASSQELAGDMKTDTQYF
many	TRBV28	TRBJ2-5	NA	TGTGCCACCTGCCCGATAGCACTTCAAGAGACCCAGTACTTC	CATCPIALQETQYF
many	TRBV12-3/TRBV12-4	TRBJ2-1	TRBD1	TGTGCCAGCACTCCGGGACAGGGAAGCAATGAGCAGTTCTTC	CASTPGQGSNEQFF
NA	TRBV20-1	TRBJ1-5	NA	TGCAGTGCTAGACAAGGAACGCTGGACCGTCAGCCCCAGCATTTT	CSARQGTLDRQPQHF
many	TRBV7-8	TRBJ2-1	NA	TGTGCCAGCAGCTTAGGGGGGACGAATGAGCAGTTCTTC	CASSLGGTNEQFF
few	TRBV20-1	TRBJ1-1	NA	TGCTGTGCTAGAGATCCAGGGCAGAGAAACCCGAACACTGAAGCTTTCTTT	CCARDPGQRNPNTEAFF
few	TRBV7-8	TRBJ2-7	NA	TGTGCCAGCGGGACACTACCCTACGAGCAGTACTTC	CASGTLPYEQYF
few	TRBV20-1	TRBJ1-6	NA	TGCAGTGCCCCAAAGAGTTCTGATAATTCACCCCTCCACTTT	CSAPKSSDNSPLHF